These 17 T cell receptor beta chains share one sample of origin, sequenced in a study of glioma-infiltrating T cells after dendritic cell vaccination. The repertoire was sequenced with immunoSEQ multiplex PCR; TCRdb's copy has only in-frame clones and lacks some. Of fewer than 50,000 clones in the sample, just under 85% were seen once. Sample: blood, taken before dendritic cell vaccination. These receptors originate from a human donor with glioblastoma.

CDR3 in amino acids: CASSPWTGFSAEQYF. Here the CDR3 DNA reads TGTGCCAGCAGCCCGTGGACAGGGTTTTCCGCCGAGCAGTACTTC. The rearrangement joins TRBV7-6 to TRBJ2-7, with TRBD1 matching over 8 bases. The trim removed 5 bases at V and 6 bases at J, leaving 12 bases unmatched. Germline V gives CDR1 SGHVS, CDR2 FNYEAQ. This CDR3 has 15 amino acids.

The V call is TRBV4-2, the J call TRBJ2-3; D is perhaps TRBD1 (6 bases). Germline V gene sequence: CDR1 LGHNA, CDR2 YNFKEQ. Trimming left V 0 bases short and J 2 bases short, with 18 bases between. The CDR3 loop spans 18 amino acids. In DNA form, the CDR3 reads TGTGCCAGCAGCCAAGATCCACAGGGTCAGTTATACACAGATACGCAGTATTTT. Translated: CASSQDPQGQLYTDTQYF.

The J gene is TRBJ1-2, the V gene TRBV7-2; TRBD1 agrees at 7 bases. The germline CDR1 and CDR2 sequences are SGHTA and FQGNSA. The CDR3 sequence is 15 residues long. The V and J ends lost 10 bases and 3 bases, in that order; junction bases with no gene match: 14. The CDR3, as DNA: TGTGCCATCCCACAGGGGATCTTACCCCACTATGGCTACACCTTC. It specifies CAIPQGILPHYGYTF.

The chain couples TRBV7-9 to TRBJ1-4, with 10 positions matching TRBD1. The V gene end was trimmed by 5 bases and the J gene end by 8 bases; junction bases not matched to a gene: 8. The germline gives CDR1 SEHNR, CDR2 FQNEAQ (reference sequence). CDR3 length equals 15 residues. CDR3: CASSPTGGGGEKLFF. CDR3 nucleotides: TGTGCCAGCAGCCCGACAGGGGGCGGAGGGGAAAAACTGTTTTTT.

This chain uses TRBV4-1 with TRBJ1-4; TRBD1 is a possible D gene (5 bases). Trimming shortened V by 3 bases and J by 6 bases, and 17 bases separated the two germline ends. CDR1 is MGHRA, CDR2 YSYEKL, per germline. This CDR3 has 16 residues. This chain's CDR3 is CASSHLRDSLYEKLFF. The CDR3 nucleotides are TGCGCCAGCAGCCATCTCCGGGACTCGCTCTATGAAAAACTGTTTTTT.

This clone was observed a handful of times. This CDR3 is CASIGTSGDMERKTQYF. The CDR3 region has the DNA TGTGCCAGTATAGGGACTAGCGGGGACATGGAAAGAAAGACCCAGTACTTC. The J gene is TRBJ2-5, the V gene TRBV19; 13 bases are shared with TRBD2. Germline V CDR1 and CDR2: LNHDA, SQIVND (reference sequence). V lost 7 bases to trimming and J lost 6 bases; unmatched junction nucleotides: 14. This CDR3 region has 17 residues.

The CDR3 DNA is TGTGCCAGCTGCAACTGGGCGGCGGGGGGGCCGTATGAGCAGTTCTTC. The encoded protein is CASCNWAAGGPYEQFF. The V gene is TRBV7-2, the J gene TRBJ2-1, with TRBD2 identical over 9 bases. CDR1 and CDR2 from the germline V gene are SGHTA and FQGNSA. Trimming cost V 8 bases and J 8 bases; bases outside gene matches: 16. The CDR3 has 16 residues.

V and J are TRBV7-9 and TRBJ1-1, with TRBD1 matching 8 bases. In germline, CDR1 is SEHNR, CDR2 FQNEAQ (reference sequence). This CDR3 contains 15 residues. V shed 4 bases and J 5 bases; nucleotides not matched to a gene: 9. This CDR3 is CASSWEGYRGTEAFF. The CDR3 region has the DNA TGTGCCAGCAGCTGGGAGGGGTACAGGGGGACTGAAGCTTTCTTT.

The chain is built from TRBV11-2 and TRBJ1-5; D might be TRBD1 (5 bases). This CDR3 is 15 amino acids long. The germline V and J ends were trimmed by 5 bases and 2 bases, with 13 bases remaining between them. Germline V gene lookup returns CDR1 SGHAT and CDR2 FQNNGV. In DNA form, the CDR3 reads TGTGCCAGCAGCCCAGGGCGTGGAGGCAATCAGCCCCAGCATTTT. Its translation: CASSPGRGGNQPQHF.

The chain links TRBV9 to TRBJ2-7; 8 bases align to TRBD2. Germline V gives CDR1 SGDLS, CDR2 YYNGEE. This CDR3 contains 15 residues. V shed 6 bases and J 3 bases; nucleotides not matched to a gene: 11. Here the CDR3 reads CASTPGFSGVYEQYF. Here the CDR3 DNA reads TGTGCCAGCACGCCCGGGTTTAGCGGGGTCTACGAGCAGTACTTC.

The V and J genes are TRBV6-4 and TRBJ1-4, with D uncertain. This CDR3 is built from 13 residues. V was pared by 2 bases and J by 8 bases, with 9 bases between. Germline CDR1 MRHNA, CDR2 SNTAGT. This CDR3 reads CASSDEVKEKLFF. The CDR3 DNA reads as TGTGCCAGCAGTGACGAGGTAAAGGAAAAACTGTTTTTT.

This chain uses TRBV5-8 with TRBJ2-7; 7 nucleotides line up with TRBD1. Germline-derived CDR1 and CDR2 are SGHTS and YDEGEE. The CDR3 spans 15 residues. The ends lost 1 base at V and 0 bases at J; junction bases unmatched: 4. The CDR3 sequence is CASSLYKGASYEQYF. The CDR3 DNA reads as TGTGCCAGCAGCTTGTATAAGGGGGCCTCCTACGAGCAGTACTTC.

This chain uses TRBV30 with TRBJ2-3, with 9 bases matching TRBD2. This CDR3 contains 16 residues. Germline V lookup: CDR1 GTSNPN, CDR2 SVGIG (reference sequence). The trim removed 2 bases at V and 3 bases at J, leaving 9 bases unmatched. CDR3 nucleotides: TGTGCCTGGAGTCTCGGCGGGGGGGCATTTACAGATACGCAGTATTTT. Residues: CAWSLGGGAFTDTQYF.

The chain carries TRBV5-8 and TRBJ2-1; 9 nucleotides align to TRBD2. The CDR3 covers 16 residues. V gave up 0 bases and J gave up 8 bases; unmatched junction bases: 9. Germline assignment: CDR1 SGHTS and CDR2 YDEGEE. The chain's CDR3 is CASSLARLAGRDEQFF. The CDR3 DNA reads TGTGCCAGCAGCTTGGCCAGGCTAGCGGGGAGGGATGAGCAGTTCTTC.

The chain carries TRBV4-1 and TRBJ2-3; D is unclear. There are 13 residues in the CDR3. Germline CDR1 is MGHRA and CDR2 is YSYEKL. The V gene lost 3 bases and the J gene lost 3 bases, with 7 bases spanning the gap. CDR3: CASSQRLTDTQYF. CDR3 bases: TGCGCCAGCAGCCAGCGTCTTACAGATACGCAGTATTTT.

Written as DNA, the CDR3 is TGTGCCAGCAGACTCAACAGGGACAGCAATCAGCCCCAGCATTTT. This gives the protein CASRLNRDSNQPQHF. This chain joins TRBV6-5 and TRBJ1-5, with TRBD1 as a possible D gene (6 bases). The ends were cut back, 6 bases at V and 1 base at J, with 13 bases in the middle. This CDR3 has 15 residues. Germline-derived CDR1 and CDR2 are MNHEY and SVGAGI.

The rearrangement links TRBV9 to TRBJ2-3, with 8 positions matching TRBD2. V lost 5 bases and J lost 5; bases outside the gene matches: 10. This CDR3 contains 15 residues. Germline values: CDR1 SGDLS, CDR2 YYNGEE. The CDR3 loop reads CASSFTGGQKDTQYF. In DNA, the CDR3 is TGTGCCAGCAGTTTCACGGGGGGGCAGAAAGATACGCAGTATTTT.